This TCR beta chain was captured by sequencing in a study of tumour-infiltrating T cells in Burkitt lymphoma. Turning to the study itself: Survival, overall and progression-free, tracked with productive clonality.

Method: immunoSEQ multiplex PCR; TCRdb's copy keeps in-frame clones and lacks some. Of approximately 46,000 clones in the sample, around 31% were seen once. CDR3 length: 12 residues. The ends were cut back, 3 bases at V and 6 bases at J, with 10 bases in the middle. Looked up from germline, CDR1 is GTSNPN and CDR2 is SVGIG (reference sequence). Findings and caveats of the study: Many Burkitt lymphoma patients shared several public clonotypes.

This clone was detected only a few times. As yet, its antigen is unknown. The chain employs TRBV30 and TRBJ2-3; D is unclear. Specimen: tumor tissue. This clonotype was sampled from a human donor with Burkitt lymphoma. CDR3 nucleotides: TGTGCCTGGAGCTTACAGTCCGATACGCAGTATTTT. As protein: CAWSLQSDTQYF.